Listed here is a single T cell receptor beta chain. TCRdb keeps only in-frame clones here, not all; method: immunoSEQ multiplex PCR. Here the sample spans around 10,000 clones, more than 85% being singletons. This record belongs to a study of T cell changes during pregnancy in multiple sclerosis. This sample comprised CD8+ T cells from peripheral blood mononuclear cells, obtained in the first trimester of pregnancy. The origin of this receptor is a female donor in good health, enrolled as a control in a pregnancy study.

The CDR3: CASSEGSGGYAAEAQYF. The CDR3 bases are TGTGCCAGCAGTGAGGGGAGCGGGGGGTATGCGGCCGAAGCGCAGTATTTT. This chain uses TRBV6-4 with TRBJ2-3; 9 nucleotides line up with TRBD2. This CDR3 contains 17 residues. CDR1 is MRHNA and CDR2 is SNTAGT in the germline V gene. J lost 10 bases, V lost 3 bases, and 17 bases had no gene match.